These 16 T cell receptor beta chains share one sample of origin, sequenced in a study of shared clonotypes between healthy human individuals. Profiled with immunoSEQ multiplex PCR; TCRdb holds only in-frame clones, not every one. Of more than 2 million clones listed, around 93% are singletons. CD8 cells regarded as naive lacked CD45RO, were positively chosen for CCR7, and omitted terminally differentiated effector memory CD45RA+ cells. Sequenced material: naive CD8+ T cells from PBMCs. The source of these receptors is a man younger than 30 in good health. Some clones in this sample may be carry-over from other donors' samples.

This clone has just one count. CDR3 region: CASSWGSAGELFF. The CDR3, as DNA: TGTGCCAGCAGTTGGGGGTCCGCCGGGGAGCTGTTTTTT. The rearrangement uses TRBV27 and TRBJ2-2; D tentatively reads TRBD1 or TRBD2 (5 bases each). Germline V CDR1 and CDR2: MNHEY, SMNVEV (reference sequence). Trimming took off 4 bases at V and 6 bases at J, with 9 bases between the two ends. The CDR3 has 13 residues.

The chain has TRBV28 and TRBJ2-1; TRBD2 agrees at 12 bases. The CDR3 has 16 amino acids. Germline V CDR1 and CDR2: MDHEN, SYDVKM. The junction had 8 bases not matched to a gene; V was cut back by 1 base and J by 10 bases. The CDR3 sequence: CASSLSEGLAGLEQFF. The CDR3 nucleotides are TGTGCCAGCAGTTTATCTGAGGGACTAGCGGGTTTGGAGCAGTTCTTC. Complete variable domain (other parts from reference TRBV28 and TRBJ2-1): DVKVTQSSRYLVKRTGEKVFLECVQDMDHENMFWYRQDPGLGLRLIYFSYDVKMKEKGDIPEGYSVSREKKERFSLILESASTNQTSMYLCASSLSEGLAGLEQFFGPGTRLTVL.

The chain links TRBV30 to TRBJ1-3; unclear D gene. CDR1 is GTSNPN and CDR2 is SVGIG in the germline V gene (reference sequence). Deletions cut 0 bases from V and 1 base from J, with 13 bases between. The CDR3 consists of 16 residues. The CDR3 DNA follows: TGTGCCTGGAGTGTACGAGGGAGAAATTCTGGAAACACCATATATTTT. Translation gives CAWSVRGRNSGNTIYF.

This clone occurred a few times. This same CDR3 is encoded by further DNA sequences in the sample. The chain has TRBV27 and TRBJ1-1; 9 bases map to TRBD1. There are 15 residues in the CDR3. V was clipped by 0 bases and J by 2 bases; unmatched bases: 1. CDR1 is MNHEY, CDR2 SMNVEV, per germline (reference sequence). Here the CDR3 reads CASSLSDRGNTEAFF. Here the CDR3 DNA reads TGTGCCAGCAGTTTATCGGACAGGGGCAACACTGAAGCTTTCTTT.

This sequence joins TRBV7-9 and TRBJ2-3; D unresolved. The CDR3 spans 14 residues. Germline-derived CDR1 and CDR2 are SEHNR and FQNEAQ (reference sequence). V was pared by 4 bases and J by 4 bases, with 12 bases between. CDR3 residues: CASSSPRKPDTQYF. CDR3 in DNA: TGTGCCAGCAGCTCACCTCGGAAGCCAGATACGCAGTATTTT.

The gene calls are TRBV7-9 and TRBJ2-1; weak D call: TRBD2 (5 bases). CDR1 is SEHNR and CDR2 is FQNEAQ in the germline V gene (reference sequence). The CDR3 is 14 residues long. Trimming took 3 bases from V and 5 from J, leaving 11 bases between them. The DNA of the CDR3 is TGTGCCAGCAGCTTGAATCCGGGGAACAATGAGCAGTTCTTC. Translated: CASSLNPGNNEQFF.

Note on this clone: This specimen includes other DNA sequences encoding the same CDR3. The CDR3 DNA reads as TGTGCCAGCAGCGTAGGGAGGAGCAATCAGCCCCAGCATTTT. It specifies CASSVGRSNQPQHF. V usage is TRBV9 and J usage is TRBJ1-5, with D unresolved. Between the trimmed V and J ends, which lost 0 bases and 1 base, there was a span of 5 bases. Germline CDR1 and CDR2: SGDLS and YYNGEE. The CDR3 consists of 14 residues.

V is TRBV7-9 and J is TRBJ2-1; 10 bases align to TRBD1. V gave up 5 bases and J gave up 7 bases; unmatched junction bases: 11. CDR1 SEHNR and CDR2 FQNEAQ come from the germline V gene (reference sequence). The length of the CDR3 is 16 residues. CDR3 sequence (DNA): TGTGCCAGCAGCCTGCGACAGGGGGCCCAACCAAATGAGCAGTTCTTC. Its protein product is CASSLRQGAQPNEQFF.

The genes are TRBV5-4 and TRBJ2-7; D may be TRBD2 (5 bases). Germline V lookup: CDR1 SGHNT, CDR2 YYREEE (reference sequence). This CDR3 is built from 14 residues. Trimming cost V 0 bases and J 4 bases, with 11 bases left between them. Here the CDR3 reads CASSLEMRGYEQYF. In nucleotides, the CDR3 is TGTGCCAGCAGCTTGGAGATGAGAGGGTACGAGCAGTACTTC.

V is TRBV27 and J is TRBJ2-2, with D tentatively TRBD1 or TRBD2 (6 bases each). Trimming shortened V by 1 base and J by 6 bases, and 15 bases separated the two germline ends. Germline V CDR1 and CDR2: MNHEY, SMNVEV (reference sequence). This CDR3 region has 16 residues. The CDR3 region has the DNA TGTGCCAGCAGTTTATTGGGGGGCGGAGGCCCCGGGGAGCTGTTTTTT. It specifies CASSLLGGGGPGELFF.

The chain combines TRBV4-1 with TRBJ2-5; 10 nucleotides line up with TRBD1. Trimming took 2 bases from V and 5 from J; bases not matched to a gene: 8. CDR3 size: 16 residues. Germline V CDR1 and CDR2: MGHRA, YSYEKL. Written as DNA, the CDR3 is TGCGCCAGCAGCCAACCTACAAGGACAGGGGGGGAGACCCAGTACTTC. Encoded protein: CASSQPTRTGGETQYF.

The genes are TRBV4-3 and TRBJ2-7; 10 positions match TRBD2. The CDR3 is made up of 15 amino acids. CDR1 is LGHNA, CDR2 YSLEER, per germline. V shed 2 bases and J 4 bases; nucleotides not matched to a gene: 5. The CDR3 protein is CASSQSRTSGYEQYF. The CDR3 nucleotides are TGCGCCAGCAGCCAATCCCGGACTAGCGGATACGAGCAGTACTTC.

The rearrangement joins TRBV27 to TRBJ2-1; no clear D. Germline CDR1 reads MNHEY; CDR2 reads SMNVEV (reference sequence). The CDR3 is 11 amino acids. The V end lost 7 bases, the J end lost 5 bases, and 6 bases lay between the germline ends. This CDR3 is CASNENNEQFF. CDR3 nucleotide sequence: TGTGCCAGCAATGAGAACAATGAGCAGTTCTTC.

The DNA for the CDR3 is TGTGCCAGCAGTGAAGGGTCCTCCTACTCTGGAAACACCATATATTTT. This translates into CASSEGSSYSGNTIYF. J is TRBJ1-3 and V is TRBV2, with unresolved D. The CDR3 is 16 amino acids. The germline V gene encodes CDR1 SNHLY and CDR2 FYNNEI. V was clipped by 1 base and J by 0 bases, with 10 bases between them. Complete variable domain (other parts from reference TRBV2 and TRBJ1-3): EPEVTQTPSHQVTQMGQEVILRCVPISNHLYFYWYRQILGQKVEFLVSFYNNEISEKSEIFDDQFSVERPDGSNFTLKIRSTKLEDSAMYFCASSEGSSYSGNTIYFGEGSWLTVV.

The chain recombines TRBV5-1 with TRBJ2-7, with D perhaps matching TRBD2 (5 bases). Trimming removed 2 bases at V and 2 bases at J, with 11 bases between. Germline-derived CDR1 and CDR2 are SGHRS and YFSETQ. The CDR3 runs to 14 residues. The CDR3 loop reads CASSFRGGPYEQYF. The CDR3, as DNA: TGCGCCAGCAGCTTCCGCGGAGGCCCCTACGAGCAGTACTTC.

Written as DNA, the CDR3 is TGTGCCAGCAGCCCGCTACAATACAATGAGCAGTTCTTC. Amino acids: CASSPLQYNEQFF. The V and J genes are TRBV7-8 and TRBJ2-1; unclear D gene. This CDR3 comprises 13 residues. Germline assignment: CDR1 SGHVS and CDR2 FQNEAQ. Trimming stripped 5 bases from V and 4 bases from J, with 9 bases between. The whole variable domain, filled in from reference TRBV7-8 and TRBJ2-1, reads GAGVSQSPRYKVAKRGQDVALRCDPISGHVSLFWYQQALGQGPEFLTYFQNEAQLDKSGLPSDRFFAERPEGSVSTLKIQRTQQEDSAVYLCASSPLQYNEQFFGPGTRLTVL.